The 26 T cell receptor beta chains in this list originate from one sample, sequenced in a study of blood T cell repertoires in COVID-19. Only in-frame clones appear in the TCRdb table, and some are missing; sequencing was by immunoSEQ multiplex PCR. In the table there are about 260,000 clones, roughly 86% of which are singletons. Sequencing was carried out using peripheral blood. The receptors shown here come from a man between 18 and 29 years old with active or convalescent COVID-19.

This chain uses TRBV5-1 with TRBJ2-3; 7 nucleotides align to TRBD2. The CDR3 has 15 residues. Losses at the gene ends were 5 bases for V and 2 bases for J; bases not matched to a gene: 8. Germline CDR1 SGHRS, CDR2 YFSETQ. CDR3 nucleotide sequence: TGCGCCAGCAGTGAGGCGGGAGATCCCACAGATACGCAGTATTTT. It translates to CASSEAGDPTDTQYF.

The V gene is TRBV12-5, the J gene TRBJ2-7, with TRBD2 identical over 9 bases. Germline loops: CDR1 LGHNT, CDR2 FRNRAP. This CDR3 has 19 residues. The V segment lost 0 bases and the J segment 2 bases; nucleotides outside the gene matches: 14. CDR3 nucleotides: TGTGCTAGTGGTTTGGTCACCCCTTTGCTAGCGGGGAAAACCTACGAGCAGTACTTC. As protein: CASGLVTPLLAGKTYEQYF.

Regarding this clone: Germline and junction disagree at one end, which may indicate a read error. At the DNA level, this CDR3 is encoded by other sequences in the same sample as well. The chain employs TRBV5-1 and TRBJ1-5, with 10 nucleotides matching TRBD1. Germline V gene sequence: CDR1 SGHRS, CDR2 YFSETQ. The CDR3 is made up of 15 amino acids. In DNA, the CDR3 is TGCGCCAGCAGCTTGGGAGGGACAGGGGATCAGCCTCAGCATTTT. It encodes CASSLGGTGDQPQHF. Combining the CDR3 with reference TRBV5-1 and TRBJ1-5 gives the whole variable domain KAGVTQTPRYLIKTRGQQVTLSCSPISGHRSVSWYQQTPGQGLQFLFEYFSETQRNKGNFPGRFSGRQFSNSRSEMNVSTLELGDSALYLCASSLGGTGDQPQHFGDGTRLSIL.

This chain joins TRBV2 and TRBJ1-1, with D possibly matching TRBD1 (6 bases). Germline CDR1 SNHLY, CDR2 FYNNEI. The CDR3 has 13 amino acids. V was cut by 6 bases and J by 6 bases, with 14 bases left in between. CDR3 region: CASRGHEEAEAFF. The CDR3 DNA is TGTGCCAGCAGGGGACATGAAGAAGCTGAAGCTTTCTTT.

As for this clone: Within the sample, other DNA sequences also encode this same CDR3. The rearrangement uses TRBV18 and TRBJ2-5, with 9 bases identical to TRBD2. Germline V gene data show CDR1 as KGHSH and CDR2 as LQKENI. With V trimmed by 2 bases and J by 5 bases, 3 bases remained unmatched. The CDR3 sequence is 14 residues long. The CDR3 DNA reads as TGTGCCAGCTCACCAGGGAGCGGGAGGGAGACCCAGTACTTC. Translating gives CASSPGSGRETQYF.

The chain recombines TRBV9 with TRBJ1-4; D not resolved. CDR1 SGDLS and CDR2 YYNGEE come from the germline V gene. V lost 0 bases, J lost 1 base, and 10 bases lay in between. The CDR3 loop spans 16 amino acids. This CDR3 is CASSVDPEGTNEKLFF. In DNA form, the CDR3 reads TGTGCCAGCAGCGTAGACCCTGAGGGAACTAATGAAAAACTGTTTTTT.

The V and J genes are TRBV19 and TRBJ1-1; D is unclear. Germline V lookup: CDR1 LNHDA, CDR2 SQIVND (reference sequence). The length of the CDR3 is 14 residues. V was shortened by 1 base and J by 0 bases, with 6 bases between the two germline ends. CDR3 sequence (DNA): TGTGCCAGTAGTATAGGCCCGGTGAACACTGAAGCTTTCTTT. Protein product: CASSIGPVNTEAFF. The full variable domain, rest sourced from reference TRBV19 and TRBJ1-1, is DGGITQSPKYLFRKEGQNVTLSCEQNLNHDAMYWYRQDPGQGLRLIYYSQIVNDFQKGDIAEGYSVSREKKESFPLTVTSAQKNPTAFYLCASSIGPVNTEAFFGQGTRLTVV.

The V and J genes are TRBV10-2 and TRBJ2-5; D may be TRBD2 (5 bases). The CDR3 contains 13 residues. In germline, CDR1 is WSHSY, CDR2 SAAADI. Trimming cost V 2 bases and J 3 bases, with 7 bases left between them. In DNA form, the CDR3 reads TGCGCCAGCAGTGAGCTCGGGAAAGAGACCCAGTACTTC. This codes for CASSELGKETQYF.

The chain has TRBV7-2 and TRBJ2-1; possibly TRBD1 for D (7 bases). Germline V gene data show CDR1 as SGHTA and CDR2 as FQGNSA. This CDR3 is 15 amino acids long. V lost 2 bases and J 2 bases, leaving 10 bases between the germline ends. The CDR3 DNA reads as TGTGCCAGCAGCTTATCAGGGGGGACCTACAATGAGCAGTTCTTC. Its protein is CASSLSGGTYNEQFF.

For this clone: Other DNA sequences in this specimen translate into the identical CDR3. The J gene is TRBJ1-3, the V gene TRBV28; D gene uncertain. Germline V lookup: CDR1 MDHEN, CDR2 SYDVKM. The V and J ends lost 4 bases and 1 base respectively, with 11 bases between them. CDR3 length equals 15 residues. DNA of the CDR3: TGTGCCAGCAGTTCTCCATCGGGGTCTGGAAACACCATATATTTT. Translation gives CASSSPSGSGNTIYF.

The chain couples TRBV27 to TRBJ1-5; D ambiguous. V lost 6 bases to trimming and J lost 0 bases, with 3 bases between them. The germline CDR1 and CDR2 sequences are MNHEY and SMNVEV (reference sequence). The CDR3 runs to 12 residues. CDR3 in DNA: TGTGCCAGCAGCCGTAGCAATCAGCCCCAGCATTTT. Encoded protein: CASSRSNQPQHF.

CDR3 region: CASSTSGRGHGYTF. CDR3 sequence (DNA): TGTGCCAGCAGTACAAGTGGCAGGGGCCATGGCTACACCTTC. The chain combines TRBV6-5 with TRBJ1-2; the D gene is possibly TRBD1 (6 bases). With 5 bases removed from V and 6 bases from J, the gap between germline ends came to 16 bases. This CDR3 is 14 amino acids long. The V gene's germline CDR1 is MNHEY and CDR2 SVGAGI.

The rearrangement links TRBV29-1 to TRBJ1-3; the D gene is possibly TRBD1 (5 bases). Germline CDR1 SQVTM, CDR2 ANQGSEA. CDR3 length equals 14 residues. The germline V and J ends were trimmed by 7 bases and 6 bases, with 19 bases remaining between them. The DNA for the CDR3 is TGCAGCGCCATAGGCCCCGCAGGGAAAAACACCATATATTTT. Residues: CSAIGPAGKNTIYF.

This clone showed up many times. The CDR3 sequence: CASSHGDFNEQFF. CDR3 DNA: TGTGCCAGCAGTCACGGGGACTTCAATGAGCAGTTCTTC. The chain combines TRBV6-6 with TRBJ2-1; possibly TRBD2 for D (6 bases). Germline CDR1 and CDR2: MNHNY and SVGAGI (reference sequence). V was pared by 5 bases and J by 6 bases, with 11 bases between. This CDR3 is 13 amino acids long.

The J gene is TRBJ2-2, the V gene TRBV2; TRBD2 matches 11 bases. Germline loops: CDR1 SNHLY, CDR2 FYNNEI. The J segment lost 0 bases and the V segment lost 8 bases, leaving 5 bases of the junction unmatched. This CDR3 comprises 16 residues. As DNA, the CDR3 is TGTGCCAGCTCCCTAGCGGGAGGCACGAACACCGGGGAGCTGTTTTTT. This encodes CASSLAGGTNTGELFF. Based on the CDR3 plus reference TRBV2 and TRBJ2-2, the full variable domain is EPEVTQTPSHQVTQMGQEVILRCVPISNHLYFYWYRQILGQKVEFLVSFYNNEISEKSEIFDDQFSVERPDGSNFTLKIRSTKLEDSAMYFCASSLAGGTNTGELFFGEGSRLTVL.

The rearrangement joins TRBV6-5 to TRBJ1-1; 7 bases are shared with TRBD1. The CDR3 is made up of 15 amino acids. The germline V gene encodes CDR1 MNHEY and CDR2 SVGAGI. The V segment lost 5 bases and the J segment 1 base; nucleotides outside the gene matches: 7. The CDR3 loop reads CASSTPGQRNTEAFF. The DNA of the CDR3 is TGTGCCAGCAGTACTCCGGGACAGAGGAACACTGAAGCTTTCTTT.

The chain employs TRBV18 and TRBJ1-5; perhaps TRBD1 as D (5 bases). CDR1 and CDR2 (germline): KGHSH, LQKENI. This CDR3 comprises 13 residues. Trimming left V 1 base short and J 4 bases short, with 5 bases between. Here the CDR3 reads CASSPQGNQPQHF. CDR3 in DNA: TGTGCCAGCTCACCACAGGGGAATCAGCCCCAGCATTTT.

This clone was counted once. The gene calls are TRBV7-2 and TRBJ1-2; D is unclear. The germline V gene has CDR1 SGHTA and CDR2 FQGNSA. There are 11 residues in the CDR3. Trimming pared 4 bases from V and 13 bases from J, leaving 13 bases between. CDR3 amino acids: CASSSQSSVTF. CDR3 nucleotides: TGTGCCAGCAGCTCCCAAAGTTCAGTCACCTTC.

The rearrangement joins TRBV7-2 to TRBJ1-2, with a weak D call TRBD1 (6 bases). The CDR3 runs to 13 residues. Looked up from germline, CDR1 is SGHTA and CDR2 is FQGNSA. V was cut by 5 bases and J by 5 bases, with 12 bases left in between. The CDR3 loop reads CASSLPQGYGYTF. The CDR3, as DNA: TGTGCCAGCAGCCTCCCCCAGGGGTATGGCTACACCTTC. Using reference TRBV7-2 and TRBJ1-2 for the parts outside the CDR3, the full variable domain is GAGVSQSPSNKVTEKGKDVELRCDPISGHTALYWYRQSLGQGLEFLIYFQGNSAPDKSGLPSDRFSAERTGGSVSTLTIQRTQQEDSAVYLCASSLPQGYGYTFGSGTRLTVV.

V is TRBV20-1 and J is TRBJ2-3, with 8 nucleotides matching TRBD2. Germline CDR1 and CDR2: DFQATT and SNEGSKA (reference sequence). The CDR3 runs 15 residues. Germline trimming cut 3 bases from V and 2 bases from J; bases unmatched to any gene: 7. The CDR3 nucleotides read TGCAGTGCTAGTCGGGCGGGAGGCCCCACAGATACGCAGTATTTT. This sequence encodes CSASRAGGPTDTQYF.

V and J are TRBV7-9 and TRBJ1-2; D is ambiguous. In germline, CDR1 is SEHNR, CDR2 FQNEAQ (reference sequence). This CDR3 is built from 14 residues. Trimming shortened V by 3 bases and J by 6 bases, and 14 bases separated the two germline ends. CDR3 sequence (DNA): TGTGCCAGCAGCTTTGGTTTTGCGGAGGATGGCTACACCTTC. This encodes CASSFGFAEDGYTF.

The rearrangement links TRBV10-3 to TRBJ2-5; 9 positions agree with TRBD2. Germline V gives CDR1 ENHRY, CDR2 SYGVKD. V dropped 4 bases and J dropped 4; count of bases not matched to a gene: 10. The CDR3 is 16 residues long. CDR3 coding DNA: TGTGCCATCAGTGGGGACCGGAGACTAGCGGCAGAGACCCAGTACTTC. Protein sequence: CAISGDRRLAAETQYF.

The chain is built from TRBV19 and TRBJ2-7, with D possibly matching TRBD2 (6 bases). The CDR3 spans 14 residues. CDR1 is LNHDA, CDR2 SQIVND, per germline (reference sequence). Trimming removed 6 bases from V and 1 base from J, with 13 bases in between. The CDR3 bases are TGTGCCAGTAGCCCTAAGGAGGGGTCCTACGAGCAGTACTTC. Protein sequence: CASSPKEGSYEQYF.

With respect to this clone: Other DNA sequences in this sample translate to the same CDR3. The rearrangement uses TRBV9 and TRBJ2-1, with 8 positions matching TRBD2. Germline CDR1 reads SGDLS; CDR2 reads YYNGEE. The trim removed 0 bases at V and 7 bases at J, leaving 6 bases unmatched. CDR3 length: 15 amino acids. In DNA, the CDR3 is TGTGCCAGCAGCGTAGGTCTAGCGGGTGCTAATGAGCAGTTCTTC. Translated: CASSVGLAGANEQFF.

The V and J genes are TRBV2 and TRBJ1-5; D unresolved. This CDR3 has 15 residues. The V and J ends lost 3 bases and 3 bases respectively, with 12 bases between them. From germline, CDR1 is SNHLY and CDR2 FYNNEI. CDR3 DNA sequence: TGTGCCAGCAGTGAGGAGGCCCAGGTCAATCAGCCCCAGCATTTT. Residues: CASSEEAQVNQPQHF.

This chain uses TRBV28 with TRBJ1-1; 9 positions match TRBD1. After removal of 6 bases from V and 4 bases from J, the junction contained 3 bases not matched to a gene. This CDR3 region has 13 residues. Germline lookup yields CDR1 MDHEN and CDR2 SYDVKM. The CDR3 loop reads CASSQTGGTEAFF. The DNA of the CDR3 is TGTGCCAGCAGCCAGACAGGGGGCACTGAAGCTTTCTTT.